These 27 T cell receptor beta chains originate from one sample sequenced in a study of monozygotic twins with inflammatory bowel disease. Each CDR3 protein gets one entry in TCRdb, which reprocessed the 5' RACE reads and gives no DNA. The listing contains about 330,000 distinct CDR3 sequences. Sequencing was done on a sample of blood. Receptors were obtained from a human donor with ulcerative colitis or Crohn's disease, or a healthy co-twin of an affected twin (not recorded which).

The chain combines TRBV5-1 with TRBJ2-3. The CDR3 runs to 14 residues. Germline lookup yields CDR1 SGHRS and CDR2 YFSETQ. The CDR3 region is CASSLVERTDTQYF.

The rearrangement joins TRBV30 to TRBJ2-2; TCRdb's D call, TRBD2, is unchecked because there is no DNA. Germline CDR1 reads GTSNPN; CDR2 reads SVGIG (reference sequence). The CDR3 covers 14 residues. CDR3 in amino acids: CAWRAGGRGGELFF.

The chain combines TRBV12-3 or TRBV12-4 with TRBJ1-5; TCRdb designates TRBD1, a call that cannot be tested without DNA. The CDR3 sequence is 16 residues long. The CDR3 loop reads CASSLGQGGTNQPQHF.

The V gene is TRBV27, the J gene TRBJ2-1; TCRdb's D call of TRBD2 is untestable without DNA. This CDR3 has 17 residues. Germline lookup yields CDR1 MNHEY and CDR2 SMNVEV (reference sequence). The CDR3 here is CASSLAFRLADYNEQFF.

The chain employs TRBV7-2 and TRBJ2-1; TCRdb returns TRBD1, unconfirmable since there is no DNA. Germline CDR1 reads SGHTA; CDR2 reads FQGNSA. The CDR3 has 12 amino acids. CDR3 amino acids: CASSLQGNEQFF.

The V and J genes are TRBV30 and TRBJ2-1. In germline, CDR1 is GTSNPN, CDR2 SVGIG (reference sequence). The CDR3 extends over 12 amino acids. The chain's CDR3 is CAWSVWGNEQFF.

The gene calls are TRBV7-2 and TRBJ2-7; TCRdb picks TRBD1, but there is no DNA to check that call. The CDR3 is made up of 15 amino acids. CDR1 is SGHTA and CDR2 is FQGNSA in the germline V gene. CDR3 protein: CASSLNGGAGYEQYF.

The genes are TRBV10-3 and TRBJ2-1; TCRdb indicates TRBD1, and absent DNA this call remains unverified. Germline V CDR1 and CDR2: ENHRY, SYGVKD. This CDR3 region has 15 residues. CDR3 loop: CAISDTGWGVNEQFF.

V usage is TRBV4-1 and J usage is TRBJ1-4. The CDR3 consists of 13 residues. Looked up from germline, CDR1 is MGHRA and CDR2 is YSYEKL. The CDR3 is CASSRIYNEKLFF.

This chain uses TRBV29-1 with TRBJ2-5. There are 11 residues in the CDR3. Germline V gene sequence: CDR1 SQVTM, CDR2 ANQGSEA. CDR3 residues: CSVGHGETQYF.

This chain links TRBV6-1 with TRBJ1-2; no DNA is available, so the TRBD1 call from TCRdb remains unchecked. The germline CDR1 and CDR2 sequences are MNHNS and SASEGT. This CDR3 is 14 amino acids long. The CDR3 loop reads CASSLRQGLDYYTF.

This chain joins TRBV6-1 and TRBJ2-7; TCRdb picks TRBD2, but there is no DNA to check that call. The CDR3 contains 14 residues. Per the germline V gene, CDR1 is MNHNS and CDR2 is SASEGT. The CDR3 here is CASRSPGLAYEQYF.

V gene TRBV7-9 combines with J gene TRBJ1-1. In germline, CDR1 is SEHNR, CDR2 FQNEAQ (reference sequence). The CDR3 consists of 14 residues. CDR3 region: CASSLDVRNTEAFF.

This chain's CDR3 is CASSLLTGGIYEQYF. The chain is built from TRBV28 and TRBJ2-7; TCRdb outputs TRBD1, but without DNA this stays unchecked. The CDR3 spans 15 residues. Germline V gene sequence: CDR1 MDHEN, CDR2 SYDVKM.

The V call is TRBV30, the J call TRBJ2-7; the TCRdb D gene call, TRBD1, has no DNA to confirm it. Germline V gene data show CDR1 as GTSNPN and CDR2 as SVGIG (reference sequence). The CDR3 runs 11 residues. CDR3 residues: CAWSRGFQQYF.

This chain uses TRBV19 with TRBJ1-2; the TRBD1 assignment by TCRdb is unverifiable without DNA. CDR3 size: 13 residues. CDR1 LNHDA and CDR2 SQIVND come from the germline V gene (reference sequence). This CDR3 is CASSRNREGGYTF.

The genes are TRBV5-1 and TRBJ1-2. In germline, CDR1 is SGHRS, CDR2 YFSETQ. The CDR3 loop spans 14 amino acids. CDR3 sequence reads: CASSLAGLNYGYTF. Full variable domain (outside the CDR3, taken from reference TRBV5-1 and TRBJ1-2): KAGVTQTPRYLIKTRGQQVTLSCSPISGHRSVSWYQQTPGQGLQFLFEYFSETQRNKGNFPGRFSGRQFSNSRSEMNVSTLELGDSALYLCASSLAGLNYGYTFGSGTRLTVV.

The CDR3 region is CATRREETQYF. The chain links TRBV5-4 to TRBJ2-5; TCRdb gives TRBD2 as the D gene, but with no DNA this cannot be confirmed. CDR3 length: 11 residues. The V gene's germline CDR1 is SGHNT and CDR2 YYREEE (reference sequence).

The V call is TRBV12-3 or TRBV12-4, the J call TRBJ2-7. The length of the CDR3 is 12 residues. CDR3 region: CASSIRPYEQYF.

The chain recombines TRBV7-2 with TRBJ2-6. The CDR3 has 16 amino acids. Germline values: CDR1 SGHTA, CDR2 FQGNSA. The CDR3 loop reads CASSLEFGSGANVLTF. The whole variable domain, remainder taken from reference TRBV7-2 and TRBJ2-6, is GAGVSQSPSNKVTEKGKDVELRCDPISGHTALYWYRQSLGQGLEFLIYFQGNSAPDKSGLPSDRFSAERTGGSVSTLTIQRTQQEDSAVYLCASSLEFGSGANVLTFGAGSRLTVL.

The CDR3 loop reads CSASAFDVDKPFEQFF. The J gene is TRBJ2-1, the V gene TRBV20-1; the D gene TCRdb calls, TRBD1, cannot be checked with no DNA. Germline V gives CDR1 DFQATT, CDR2 SNEGSKA (reference sequence). This CDR3 has 16 amino acids.

J is TRBJ2-3 and V is TRBV5-4. Germline CDR1 reads SGHNT; CDR2 reads YYREEE (reference sequence). CDR3 length: 15 amino acids. CDR3 region: CASSLAATSTDTQYF.

This chain uses TRBV30 with TRBJ2-1; TCRdb selects TRBD2, and the lack of DNA leaves this call unchecked. The CDR3 is made up of 14 amino acids. Germline V gene data show CDR1 as GTSNPN and CDR2 as SVGIG (reference sequence). This CDR3 reads CAWSTLLSGRGQFF.

The gene calls are TRBV20-1 and TRBJ2-3; TCRdb selects TRBD2, and the lack of DNA leaves this call unchecked. This CDR3 spans 19 amino acids. Per the germline V gene, CDR1 is DFQATT and CDR2 is SNEGSKA (reference sequence). The CDR3: CSAPEAGGLAFSSIDTQYF.

The rearrangement joins TRBV25-1 to TRBJ2-1; with no DNA, the TCRdb D assignment of TRBD2 cannot be verified. The CDR3 has 13 residues. Germline V CDR1 and CDR2: MGHDK, SYGVNS. CDR3 sequence reads: CASSAAGMDEQFF. Full variable domain (outside the CDR3, taken from reference TRBV25-1 and TRBJ2-1): EADIYQTPRYLVIGTGKKITLECSQTMGHDKMYWYQQDPGMELHLIHYSYGVNSTEKGDLSSESTVSRIRTEHFPLTLESARPSHTSQYLCASSAAGMDEQFFGPGTRLTVL.

V gene TRBV29-1 combines with J gene TRBJ2-1; with no DNA, the TCRdb D assignment of TRBD2 cannot be verified. The CDR3 loop spans 13 amino acids. CDR1 is SQVTM and CDR2 is ANQGSEA in the germline V gene. The CDR3 loop is CSVDGGRWDEQFF.

The V call is TRBV2, the J call TRBJ2-5; TCRdb's D gene call, TRBD1, goes unchecked for lack of DNA. Per germline, CDR1 SNHLY and CDR2 FYNNEI. This CDR3 is 12 amino acids long. This CDR3 reads CASKDREETQYF.